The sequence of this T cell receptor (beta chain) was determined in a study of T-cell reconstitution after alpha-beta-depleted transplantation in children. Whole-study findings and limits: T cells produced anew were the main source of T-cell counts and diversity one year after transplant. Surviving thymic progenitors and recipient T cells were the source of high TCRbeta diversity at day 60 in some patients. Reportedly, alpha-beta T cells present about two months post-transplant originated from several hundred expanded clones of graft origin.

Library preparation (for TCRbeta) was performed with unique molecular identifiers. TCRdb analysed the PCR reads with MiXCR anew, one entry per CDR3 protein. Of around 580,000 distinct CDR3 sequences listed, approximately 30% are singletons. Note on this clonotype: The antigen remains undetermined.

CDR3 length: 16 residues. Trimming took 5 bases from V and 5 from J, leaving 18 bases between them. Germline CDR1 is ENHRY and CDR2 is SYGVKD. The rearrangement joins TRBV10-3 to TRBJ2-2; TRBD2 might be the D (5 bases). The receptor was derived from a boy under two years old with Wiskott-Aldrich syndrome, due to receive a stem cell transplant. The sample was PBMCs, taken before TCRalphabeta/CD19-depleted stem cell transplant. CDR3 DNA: TGTGCCATCAGTAAGCGCGGGCCCCAAAGGACCGGGGAGCTGTTTTTT. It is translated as CAISKRGPQRTGELFF.